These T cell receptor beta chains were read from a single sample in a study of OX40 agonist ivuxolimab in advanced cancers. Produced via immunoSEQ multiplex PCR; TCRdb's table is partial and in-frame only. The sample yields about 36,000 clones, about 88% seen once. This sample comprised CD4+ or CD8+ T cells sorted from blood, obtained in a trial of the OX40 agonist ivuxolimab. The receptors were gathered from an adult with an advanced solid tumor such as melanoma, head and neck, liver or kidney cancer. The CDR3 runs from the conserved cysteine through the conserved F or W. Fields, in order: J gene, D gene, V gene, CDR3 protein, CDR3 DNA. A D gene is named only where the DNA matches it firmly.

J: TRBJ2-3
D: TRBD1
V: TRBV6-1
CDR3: CASRIQGATDTQYF
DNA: TGTGCCAGCAGAATACAGGGGGCCACAGATACGCAGTATTTT

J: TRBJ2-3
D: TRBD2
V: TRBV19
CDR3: CASSIKSSGALTSDTQYF
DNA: TGTGCCAGTAGTATAAAGTCTAGCGGGGCTCTAACCTCAGATACGCAGTATTTT

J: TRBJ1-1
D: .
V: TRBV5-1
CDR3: CASSLDGGGTEAFF
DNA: TGCGCCAGCAGCTTGGATGGGGGAGGGACTGAAGCTTTCTTT

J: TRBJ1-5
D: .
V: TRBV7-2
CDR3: CASSLRVGYNQPQHF
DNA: TGTGCCAGCAGCTTACGAGTAGGGTACAATCAGCCCCAGCATTTT

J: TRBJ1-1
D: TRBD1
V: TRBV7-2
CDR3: CASSRDRVDLAFF
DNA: TGTGCCAGCAGCCGGGACAGGGTTGATCTGGCTTTCTTT

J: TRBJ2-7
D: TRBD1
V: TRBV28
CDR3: CASSLLWDSPYEQYF
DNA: TGTGCCAGCAGTTTATTATGGGACAGCCCCTACGAGCAGTACTTC

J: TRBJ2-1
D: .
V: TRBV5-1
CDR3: CASSLDPPLTYNEQFF
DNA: TGCGCCAGCAGCTTGGATCCTCCCCTAACCTACAATGAGCAGTTCTTC

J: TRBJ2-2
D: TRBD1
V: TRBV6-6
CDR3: CASSYLRTGVTGELFF
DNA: TGTGCCAGCAGTTACCTCCGGACAGGGGTAACCGGGGAGCTGTTTTTT

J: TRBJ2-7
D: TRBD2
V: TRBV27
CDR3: CASSPSGRSNEQYF
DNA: TGTGCCAGCAGTCCTAGCGGGAGATCGAACGAGCAGTACTTC

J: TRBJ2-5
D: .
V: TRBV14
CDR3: CASSHLQEFQETQYF
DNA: TGTGCCAGCAGCCACCTACAGGAATTTCAAGAGACCCAGTACTTC

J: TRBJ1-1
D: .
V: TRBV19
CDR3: CASSIRGGRTMNTEAFF
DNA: TGTGCCAGTAGTATTCGTGGGGGGCGGACCATGAACACTGAAGCTTTCTTT

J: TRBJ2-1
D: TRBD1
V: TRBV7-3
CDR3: CASSLGTGRGHNEQFF
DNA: TGTGCCAGCAGCCTCGGGACAGGGCGGGGACACAATGAGCAGTTCTTC

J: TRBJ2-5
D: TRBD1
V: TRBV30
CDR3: CAWRDRGKGETQYF
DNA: TGTGCCTGGAGGGACAGGGGTAAGGGAGAGACCCAGTACTTC

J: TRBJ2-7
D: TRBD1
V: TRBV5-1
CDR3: CASSFTGGYEQYF
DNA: TGCGCCAGCAGCTTTACAGGGGGCTACGAGCAGTACTTC

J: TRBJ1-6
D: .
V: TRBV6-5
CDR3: CASSFRGAPNSPLHF
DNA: TGTGCCAGCAGTTTTCGTGGGGCTCCCAATTCACCCCTCCACTTT

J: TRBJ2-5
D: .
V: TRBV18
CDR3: CASGRASHRETQYF
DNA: TGTGCCAGCGGTCGGGCTTCCCACCGGGAGACCCAGTACTTC

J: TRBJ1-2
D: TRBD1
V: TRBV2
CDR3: CASSEWGQVNYGYTF
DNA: TGTGCCAGCAGTGAATGGGGACAGGTTAACTATGGCTACACCTTC